The present T cell receptor (beta chain) was sequenced within a study of cytomegalovirus exposure and HLA in healthy donors. The PCR used 60 Vbeta and 13 Jbeta primers. The data were produced by immunoSEQ multiplex PCR, yet TCRdb's version contains in-frame clones alone and is incomplete. The sample includes approximately 120,000 clones, 76% of them seen just once. General observations from the study: Some V segments, including TRBV6-2 and TRBV6-3, were excluded as indistinguishable.

With respect to this clone: As yet, its antigen is unknown.

Per germline, CDR1 SGHTA and CDR2 FQGNSA. V was cut by 7 bases and J by 4 bases, with 25 bases left in between. This CDR3 region has 17 residues. Sequenced sample: PBMCs. The chain uses TRBV7-2 and TRBJ1-2, with D maybe TRBD1 (6 bases). The receptor was derived from a woman aged 45-59 years in good health and CMV-seropositive. Here the CDR3 DNA reads TGTGCCAGCACCCTTAGTTCATGGGTTGGCAGGGGCTATGGCTACACCTTC. It yields the protein CASTLSSWVGRGYGYTF.